Sequencing of this T cell receptor (beta chain) was carried out in a study of read filtering for tumor transcriptome and immune sequencing. This clonotype has a single count. Molecular barcoded adaptors covering alpha/delta and beta/gamma chains were used on roughly 370 ng RNA. MiXCR was run by TCRdb on the reads, yielding one entry per CDR3 protein. In the table there are around 33,000 distinct CDR3 sequences, approximately 17% of which are singletons. This sequence originates from a donor older than 35 with multiple myeloma. Sample: a population of CD138-negative cells sorted from bone marrow.

The CDR3 here is CAWRKLGVETQYF. The CDR3 nucleotides read TGTGCCTGGAGGAAACTGGGGGTAGAGACCCAGTACTTC. The chain recombines TRBV30 with TRBJ2-5; possibly TRBD1 or TRBD2 for D (5 bases each). CDR3 length: 13 amino acids. The germline V and J ends were trimmed by 3 bases and 4 bases, with 12 bases remaining between them. The V gene's germline CDR1 is GTSNPN and CDR2 SVGIG (reference sequence).